This is a list of T cell receptor beta chains from one sample in a study of cytomegalovirus exposure and HLA in healthy donors. TCRdb's copy holds only in-frame clones and misses some; the assay was immunoSEQ multiplex PCR. The sample has around 80,000 clones, 90% to 95% seen once; the top ten hold 0.69%. The sequencing sample was made of PBMCs. The receptor source for this set is a woman aged 18-29 years in good health and CMV-seronegative. Each CDR3 is given without its conserved first and last residue. A D gene is named only where the DNA matches it firmly.

cdr3_aa j_call v_call d_call
ASSLAGAFYEQY TRBJ2-7 TRBV28 TRBD2
ASSIVGAYEQY TRBJ2-7 TRBV19 NA
ASSPRGLAGTDTQY TRBJ2-3 TRBV19 TRBD2
ASSRQRYSNQPQH TRBJ1-5 TRBV7-2 NA
ASSQVYQGDLYEQY TRBJ2-7 TRBV4-1 NA
ASSIAGVYGYT TRBJ1-2 TRBV19 NA
ASSQDEKSEKLF TRBJ1-4 TRBV4-1 NA
ASSMYSEQY TRBJ2-7 TRBV19 NA
ASSVADRPGGNTIY TRBJ1-3 TRBV9 NA
ASSKVKREAYEQY TRBJ2-7 TRBV21-1 NA
ASSLVGEQF TRBJ2-1 TRBV13 NA
ASSFDSQPQH TRBJ1-5 TRBV7-2 NA
ASSPFPGEAYEQY NA TRBV18 NA
ATSRAKDTNQPQH TRBJ1-5 TRBV15 NA
ASGRTGVGNTEAF TRBJ1-1 TRBV28 TRBD1
ASSPYNREYTNNEQF TRBJ2-1 TRBV23-1 NA
ASRRGLAASYNEQF TRBJ2-1 TRBV10-2 TRBD2
ASRGAGVNEQY TRBJ2-7 TRBV2 TRBD2
ASSAMDRAGELF TRBJ2-2 TRBV9 TRBD1
SALSSYEQY TRBJ2-7 TRBV20-1 NA
ASSRQGNEQF TRBJ2-1 TRBV2 NA
ASSLELRTSGIYEQY TRBJ2-7 TRBV11-2 TRBD2
ATKLTGSNNQPQH TRBJ1-5 TRBV10-3 NA
ASSLGTSGRYNEQF TRBJ2-1 TRBV7-2 TRBD2
ASSFGQEVGQPQH TRBJ1-5 TRBV5-4 TRBD1
ASSPLYAGGNYGYT TRBJ1-2 TRBV7-2 NA
ASSRTSGDYEQY TRBJ2-7 TRBV5-1 TRBD2
ASSPPSGTTYEQY TRBJ2-7 TRBV28 TRBD2
ASSLDRSAPLH TRBJ1-6 TRBV5-5 NA
SVAGGLSYNEQF TRBJ2-1 TRBV29-1 TRBD2
ASSLIEADEQF TRBJ2-1 TRBV5-8 NA
ASNPGTSGWSSYNEQF TRBJ2-1 TRBV7-8 TRBD2
ASSFAAEPQH TRBJ1-5 TRBV7-9 NA
ASSPSGTGEHYGYT TRBJ1-2 TRBV4-3 TRBD1
ASRYRGLNSNQPQH TRBJ1-5 TRBV28 TRBD1
ASSFQTVLGLGYGYT TRBJ1-2 TRBV7-2 NA
ASSSGTHLLAGNTIY TRBJ1-3 TRBV5-5 NA
ASSVGTGDPGELF TRBJ2-2 TRBV13 TRBD1
AISGLQGALGYT TRBJ1-2 TRBV10-3 TRBD1
ASSWGTGGAAPLH TRBJ1-6 TRBV5-6 TRBD1
ASSLTPYYEQY TRBJ2-7 TRBV27 NA
AITTGGSGNTIY TRBJ1-3 TRBV28 TRBD1
ASSYRGVGYGYT TRBJ1-2 TRBV6-5 NA
ASSPGTVPFGYT TRBJ1-2 TRBV6-4 TRBD1
ASSTGVEQYTEAF TRBJ1-1 TRBV18 NA
ASSLVKTSGSTDTQY TRBJ2-3 TRBV5-4 TRBD2
ASSHEWSGGNYGYT TRBJ1-2 TRBV14 TRBD1
ASSVVPGLDTGELF TRBJ2-2 TRBV9 NA
ASSSGYEQY TRBJ2-7 TRBV13 NA
ASSAIRIVTEAF TRBJ1-1 TRBV14 NA
ASTEPGGGYT TRBJ1-2 TRBV25-1 TRBD1
ASSRTFPIWECEQY TRBJ2-7 TRBV27 NA
SVSGGGTGQYEQY TRBJ2-7 TRBV29-1 TRBD1
ASSLLTGAEKLF TRBJ1-4 TRBV5-1 TRBD1